This T cell receptor (beta chain) was recovered during a study of T cell responses to AZD1222 COVID-19 vaccine. At the level of the study: Pooled together were second doses at about 4 or about 12 weeks.

The assay was immunoSEQ multiplex PCR, and TCRdb's table has in-frame clones only and misses some. The sample lists just over 20,000 clones; approximately 82% were seen once. Study findings and constraints: Vaccine-associated CD4 TCRs spanned spike, dominant at 160-218 and 743-854. Spike-specific TCRs gained breadth and depth after people received two AZD1222 doses.

This CDR3 has 11 residues. Trimming stripped 2 bases from V and 6 bases from J, with 5 bases between. CDR1 KGHSH and CDR2 LQKENI come from the germline V gene. A word on this clone: Its specificity is unknown.

The gene calls are TRBV18 and TRBJ2-7, with D perhaps assigned TRBD1 or TRBD2 (5 bases each). The sequencing used peripheral blood, collected on day 0 of AZD1222 vaccination. The receptor was isolated from an adult in good health. The CDR3 bases are TGTGCCAGCTCACCAGGGGGCGAGCAGTACTTC. This gives the protein CASSPGGEQYF.